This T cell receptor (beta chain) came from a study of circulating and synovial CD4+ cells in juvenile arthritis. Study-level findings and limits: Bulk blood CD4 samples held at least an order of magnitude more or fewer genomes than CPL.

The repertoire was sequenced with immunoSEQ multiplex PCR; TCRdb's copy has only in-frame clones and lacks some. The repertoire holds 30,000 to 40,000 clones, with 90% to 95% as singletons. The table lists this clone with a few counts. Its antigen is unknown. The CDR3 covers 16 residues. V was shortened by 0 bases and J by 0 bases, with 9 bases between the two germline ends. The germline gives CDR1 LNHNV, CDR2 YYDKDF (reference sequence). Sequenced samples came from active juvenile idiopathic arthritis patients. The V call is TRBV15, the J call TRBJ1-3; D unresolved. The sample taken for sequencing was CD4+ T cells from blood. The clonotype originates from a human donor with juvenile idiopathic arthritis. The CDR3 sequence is CATSRDPFPSGNTIYF. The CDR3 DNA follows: TGTGCCACCAGCAGAGACCCGTTCCCCTCTGGAAACACCATATATTTT.